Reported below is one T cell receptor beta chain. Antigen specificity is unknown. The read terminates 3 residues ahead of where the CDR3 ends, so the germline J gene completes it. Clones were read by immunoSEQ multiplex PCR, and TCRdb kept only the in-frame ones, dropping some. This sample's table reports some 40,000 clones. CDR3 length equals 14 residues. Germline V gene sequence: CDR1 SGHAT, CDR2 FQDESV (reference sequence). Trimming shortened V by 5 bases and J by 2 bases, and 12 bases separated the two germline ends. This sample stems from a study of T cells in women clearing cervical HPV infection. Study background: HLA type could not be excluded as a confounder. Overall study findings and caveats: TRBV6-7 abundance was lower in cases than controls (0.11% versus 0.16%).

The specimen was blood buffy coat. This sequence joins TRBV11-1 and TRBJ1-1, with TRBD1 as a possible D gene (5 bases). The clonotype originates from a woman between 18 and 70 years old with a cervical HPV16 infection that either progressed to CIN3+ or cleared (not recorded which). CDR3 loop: CASSPVGGNTEAFF. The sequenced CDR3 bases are TGTGCCAGCAGCCCGGTGGGGGGTAACACTGAA. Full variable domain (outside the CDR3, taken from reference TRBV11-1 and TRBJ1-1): EAEVAQSPRYKITEKSQAVAFWCDPISGHATLYWYRQILGQGPELLVQFQDESVVDDSQLPKDRFSAERLKGVDSTLKIQPAELGDSAMYLCASSPVGGNTEAFFGQGTRLTVV.